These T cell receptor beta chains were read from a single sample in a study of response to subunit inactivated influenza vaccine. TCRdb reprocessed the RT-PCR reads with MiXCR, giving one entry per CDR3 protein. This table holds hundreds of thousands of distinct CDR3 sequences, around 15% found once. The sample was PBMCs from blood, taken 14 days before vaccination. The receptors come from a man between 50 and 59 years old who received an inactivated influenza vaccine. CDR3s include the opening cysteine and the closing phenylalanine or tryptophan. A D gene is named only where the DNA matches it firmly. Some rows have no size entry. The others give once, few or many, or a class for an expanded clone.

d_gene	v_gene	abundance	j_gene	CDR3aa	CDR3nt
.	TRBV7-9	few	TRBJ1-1	CASTSIKVPEAFF	TGTGCCAGCACGTCGATCAAGGTCCCTGAAGCTTTCTTT
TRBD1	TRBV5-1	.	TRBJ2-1	CASSSGTVSINEQFF	TGCGCCAGCAGCTCCGGGACAGTTTCGATCAATGAGCAGTTCTTC
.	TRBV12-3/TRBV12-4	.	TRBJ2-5	CASSLGFTLTQYF	TGTGCCAGCAGTTTAGGCTTCACCTTGACCCAGTACTTC
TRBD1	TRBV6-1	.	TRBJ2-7	CASSEGYRGYEQYF	TGTGCCAGCAGTGAAGGGTACAGGGGATACGAGCAGTACTTC
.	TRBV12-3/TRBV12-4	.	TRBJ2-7	CASTLSTASYEQYF	TGTGCCAGCACCCTTTCTACAGCCTCCTACGAGCAGTACTTC
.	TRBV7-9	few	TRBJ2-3	CASTRRGGQTDTQYF	TGTGCCAGCACCCGAAGGGGGGGGCAAACAGATACGCAGTATTTT
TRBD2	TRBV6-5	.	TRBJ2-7	CASTYSGRRRELEQYF	TGTGCCAGCACTTACTCGGGAAGGAGGCGGGAGCTTGAGCAGTACTTC
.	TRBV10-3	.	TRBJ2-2	CALMGYGRGELFF	TGTGCCCTCATGGGTTACGGCCGAGGGGAGCTGTTTTTT
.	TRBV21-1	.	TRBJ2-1	CASSTRVTSGRAGEQFF	TGTGCCAGCAGCACCAGAGTGACTAGCGGGAGGGCCGGGGAGCAGTTCTTC
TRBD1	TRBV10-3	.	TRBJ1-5	CAISTGQGNQPQHF	TGTGCCATCAGTACAGGACAGGGCAATCAGCCCCAGCATTTT
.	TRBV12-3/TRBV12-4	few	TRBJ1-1	CASSLTTGMPAFF	TGTGCCAGCAGTTTAACCACAGGGATGCCAGCTTTCTTT
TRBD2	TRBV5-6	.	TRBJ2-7	CASSFGLSGTSYEQYF	TGTGCCAGCAGCTTCGGCCTTAGCGGGACCTCCTACGAGCAGTACTTC
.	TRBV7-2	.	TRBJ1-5	CASSRGQGRQPQHF	TGTGCCAGCAGCCGGGGGCAGGGGAGGCAGCCCCAGCATTTT
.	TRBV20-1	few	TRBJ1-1	CSAPGPGRLNTEAFF	TGCAGTGCCCCTGGGCCCGGCCGCTTGAACACTGAAGCTTTCTTT
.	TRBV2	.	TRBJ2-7	CASGRTTLGYEQYF	TGTGCCAGCGGGAGGACAACCTTAGGGTACGAGCAGTACTTC
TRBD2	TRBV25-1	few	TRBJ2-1	CASARLAGDWNEQFF	TGTGCCAGCGCCCGACTAGCGGGAGACTGGAATGAGCAGTTCTTC
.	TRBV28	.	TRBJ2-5	CASSLGLPHQETQYF	TGTGCCAGCAGTTTAGGGTTACCACACCAAGAGACCCAGTACTTC
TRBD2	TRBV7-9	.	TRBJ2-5	CASSLTSGQGETQYF	TGTGCCAGCAGCTTGACTAGCGGCCAAGGGGAGACCCAGTACTTC
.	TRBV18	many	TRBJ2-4	CASSSLTHPTVRNIQYF	TGTGCCAGCTCATCCCTCACCCATCCCACGGTCAGAAACATTCAGTACTTC
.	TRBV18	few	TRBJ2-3	CASSPPGTYFTDTQYF	TGTGCCAGCTCACCACCCGGGACTTATTTCACAGATACGCAGTATTTT
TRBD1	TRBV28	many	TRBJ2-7	CASSLPDRIYEQYF	TGTGCCAGCAGTCTACCGGACAGGATATACGAGCAGTACTTC
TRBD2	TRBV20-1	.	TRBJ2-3	CSAPPSSGGDTDTQYF	TGCAGTGCTCCCCCCTCCTCGGGGGGGGACACAGATACGCAGTATTTT
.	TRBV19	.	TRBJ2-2	CASIWDLNTGELFF	TGTGCCAGTATTTGGGACCTGAACACCGGGGAGCTGTTTTTT
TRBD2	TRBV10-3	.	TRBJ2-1	CAISTTSGAVQFF	TGTGCCATCAGTACGACTAGCGGGGCGGTGCAGTTCTTC
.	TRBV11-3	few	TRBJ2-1	CASSSGGGRGNYNEQFF	TGTGCCAGCAGTTCAGGGGGCGGGAGAGGTAACTACAATGAGCAGTTCTTC
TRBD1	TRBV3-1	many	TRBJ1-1	CASSPTPGAGGATSAEAFF	TGTGCCAGCAGCCCAACCCCAGGGGCAGGGGGCGCGACAAGCGCTGAAGCTTTCTTT
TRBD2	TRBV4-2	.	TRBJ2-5	CASNGGYQETQYF	TGTGCCAGCAACGGGGGGTACCAAGAGACCCAGTACTTC
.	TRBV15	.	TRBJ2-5	CATTGGEETQYF	TGTGCCACCACGGGCGGTGAAGAGACCCAGTACTTC
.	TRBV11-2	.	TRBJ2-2	CASSLGWGQGSWKAGELFF	TGTGCCAGCAGCTTAGGATGGGGGCAGGGAAGTTGGAAAGCCGGGGAGCTGTTTTTT
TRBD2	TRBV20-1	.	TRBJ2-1	CSARDGSSGFNEQFF	TGCAGTGCTAGAGATGGGTCTAGCGGGTTCAATGAGCAGTTCTTC
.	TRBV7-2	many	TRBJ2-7	CASSLAEGTSSYEQYF	TGTGCCAGCAGCTTAGCGGAGGGAACCAGCTCCTACGAGCAGTACTTC
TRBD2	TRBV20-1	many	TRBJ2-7	CSAREMRLADTYEQYF	TGCAGTGCTAGAGAAATGAGACTAGCGGACACCTACGAGCAGTACTTC
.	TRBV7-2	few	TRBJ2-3	CASSLLSSLGDTQYF	TGTGCCAGCAGTTTACTGTCTTCTCTGGGGGATACGCAGTATTTT
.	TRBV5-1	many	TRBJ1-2	CASSTESGLGYTF	TGCGCCAGCAGCACAGAATCCGGGCTGGGCTACACCTTC
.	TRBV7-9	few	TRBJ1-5	CASSRAEQPQHF	TGTGCCAGCAGCCGTGCGGAACAGCCCCAGCATTTT
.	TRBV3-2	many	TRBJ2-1	CASSLQVTEQFF	TGTGCCAGCAGCCTCCAGGTCACCGAGCAGTTCTTC
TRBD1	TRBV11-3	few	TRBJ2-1	CASATGGYNEQFF	TGTGCCAGCGCTACAGGGGGCTACAATGAGCAGTTCTTC
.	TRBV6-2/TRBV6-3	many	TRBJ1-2	CASSYSGLRNYGYTF	TGTGCCAGCAGTTACTCTGGACTCAGGAACTATGGCTACACCTTC